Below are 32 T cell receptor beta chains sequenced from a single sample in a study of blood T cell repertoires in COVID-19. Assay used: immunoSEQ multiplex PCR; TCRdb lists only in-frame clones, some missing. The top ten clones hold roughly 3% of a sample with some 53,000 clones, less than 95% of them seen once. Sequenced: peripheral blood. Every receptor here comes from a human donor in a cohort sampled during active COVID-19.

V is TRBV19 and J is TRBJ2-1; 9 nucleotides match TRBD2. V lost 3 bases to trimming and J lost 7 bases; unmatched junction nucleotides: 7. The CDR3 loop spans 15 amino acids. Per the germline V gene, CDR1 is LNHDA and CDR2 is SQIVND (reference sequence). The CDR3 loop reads CASSISLAGSNEQFF. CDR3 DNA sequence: TGTGCCAGTAGTATTAGTCTAGCGGGGTCTAATGAGCAGTTCTTC.

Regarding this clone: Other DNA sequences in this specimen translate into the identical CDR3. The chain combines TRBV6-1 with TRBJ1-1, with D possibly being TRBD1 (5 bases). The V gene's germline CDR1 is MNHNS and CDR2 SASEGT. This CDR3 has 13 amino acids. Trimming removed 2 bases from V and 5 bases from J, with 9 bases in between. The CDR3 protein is CASSEQGGTEAFF. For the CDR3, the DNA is TGTGCCAGCAGTGAACAGGGTGGAACTGAAGCTTTCTTT.

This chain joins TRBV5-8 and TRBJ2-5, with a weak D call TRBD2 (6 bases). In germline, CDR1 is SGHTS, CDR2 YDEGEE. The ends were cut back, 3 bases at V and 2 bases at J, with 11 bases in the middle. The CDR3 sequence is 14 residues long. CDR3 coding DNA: TGTGCCAGCAGCTCCGGGACTTGGCAAGAGACCCAGTACTTC. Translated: CASSSGTWQETQYF.

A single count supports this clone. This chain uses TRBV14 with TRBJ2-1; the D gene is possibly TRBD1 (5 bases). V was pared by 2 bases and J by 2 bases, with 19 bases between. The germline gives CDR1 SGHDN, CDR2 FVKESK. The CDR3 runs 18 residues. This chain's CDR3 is CASSQKITGVLTYNEQFF. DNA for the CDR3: TGTGCCAGCAGCCAAAAAATTACAGGAGTGTTAACCTACAATGAGCAGTTCTTC. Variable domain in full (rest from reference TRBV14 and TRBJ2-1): EAGVTQFPSHSVIEKGQTVTLRCDPISGHDNLYWYRRVMGKEIKFLLHFVKESKQDESGMPNNRFLAERTGGTYSTLKVQPAELEDSGVYFCASSQKITGVLTYNEQFFGPGTRLTVL.

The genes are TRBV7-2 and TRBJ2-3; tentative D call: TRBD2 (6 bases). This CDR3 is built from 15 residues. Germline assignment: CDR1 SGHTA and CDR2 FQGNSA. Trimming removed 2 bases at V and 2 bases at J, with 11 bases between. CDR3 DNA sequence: TGTGCCAGCAGCTTACCCGGGGGAACCACAGATACGCAGTATTTT. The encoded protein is CASSLPGGTTDTQYF.

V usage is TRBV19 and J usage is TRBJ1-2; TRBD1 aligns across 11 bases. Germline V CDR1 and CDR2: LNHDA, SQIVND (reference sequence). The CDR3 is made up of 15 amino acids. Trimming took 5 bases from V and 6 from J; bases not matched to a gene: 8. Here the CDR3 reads CASSPGQGVLNGYTF. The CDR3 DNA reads TGTGCCAGTAGTCCGGGACAGGGGGTTTTGAATGGCTACACCTTC.

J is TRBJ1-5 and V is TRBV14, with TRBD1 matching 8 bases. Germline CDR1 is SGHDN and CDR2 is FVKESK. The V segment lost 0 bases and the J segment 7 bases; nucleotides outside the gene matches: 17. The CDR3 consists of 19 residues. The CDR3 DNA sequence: TGTGCCAGCAGCCAAGATGCAGGTCAGGGGGCGATTCTGGGGCAGCCCCAGCATTTT. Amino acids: CASSQDAGQGAILGQPQHF.

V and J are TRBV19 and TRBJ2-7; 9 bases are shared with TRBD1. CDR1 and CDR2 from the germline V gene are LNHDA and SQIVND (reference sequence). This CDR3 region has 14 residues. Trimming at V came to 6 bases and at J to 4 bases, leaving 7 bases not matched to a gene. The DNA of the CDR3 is TGTGCCAGTAGCAGAACAGGGGGCCAATACGAGCAGTACTTC. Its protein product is CASSRTGGQYEQYF.

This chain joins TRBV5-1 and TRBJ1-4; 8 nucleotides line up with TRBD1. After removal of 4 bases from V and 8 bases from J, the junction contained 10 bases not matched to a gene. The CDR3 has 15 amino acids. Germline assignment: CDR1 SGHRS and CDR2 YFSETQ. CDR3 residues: CASSSQGANGEKLFF. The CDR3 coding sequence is TGCGCCAGCAGCAGCCAGGGGGCCAACGGGGAAAAACTGTTTTTT.

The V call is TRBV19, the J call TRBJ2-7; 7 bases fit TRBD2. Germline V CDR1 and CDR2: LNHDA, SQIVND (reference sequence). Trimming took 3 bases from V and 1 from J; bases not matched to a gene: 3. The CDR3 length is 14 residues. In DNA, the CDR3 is TGTGCCAGTAGTATGCGGGAGAGGTCCTACGAGCAGTACTTC. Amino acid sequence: CASSMRERSYEQYF.

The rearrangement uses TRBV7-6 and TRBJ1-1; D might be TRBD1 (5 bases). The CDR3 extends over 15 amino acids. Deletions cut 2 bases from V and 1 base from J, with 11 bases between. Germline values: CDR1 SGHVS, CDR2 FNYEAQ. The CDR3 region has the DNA TGTGCCAGCAGCTTAATCGGGCAGGGGAACACTGAAGCTTTCTTT. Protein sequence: CASSLIGQGNTEAFF.

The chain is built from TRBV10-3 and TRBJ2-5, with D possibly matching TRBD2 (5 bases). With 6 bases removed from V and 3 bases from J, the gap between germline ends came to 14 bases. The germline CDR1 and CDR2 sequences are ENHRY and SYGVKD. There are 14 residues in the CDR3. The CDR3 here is CAIRDAGNKETQYF. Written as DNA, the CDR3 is TGTGCCATCAGGGATGCCGGGAACAAAGAGACCCAGTACTTC.

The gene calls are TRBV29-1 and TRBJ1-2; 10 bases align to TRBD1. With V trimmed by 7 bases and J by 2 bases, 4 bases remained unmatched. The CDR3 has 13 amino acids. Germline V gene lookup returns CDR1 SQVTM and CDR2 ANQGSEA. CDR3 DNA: TGCAGCGCAGGACAGGGGGAGAACTATGGCTACACCTTC. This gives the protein CSAGQGENYGYTF.

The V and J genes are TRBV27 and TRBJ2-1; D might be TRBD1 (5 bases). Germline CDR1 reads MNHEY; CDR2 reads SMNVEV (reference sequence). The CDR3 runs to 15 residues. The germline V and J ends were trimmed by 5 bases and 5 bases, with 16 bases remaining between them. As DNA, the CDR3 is TGTGCCAGCAGTGCCCCCTATAAGGGGCACAATGAGCAGTTCTTC. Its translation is CASSAPYKGHNEQFF.

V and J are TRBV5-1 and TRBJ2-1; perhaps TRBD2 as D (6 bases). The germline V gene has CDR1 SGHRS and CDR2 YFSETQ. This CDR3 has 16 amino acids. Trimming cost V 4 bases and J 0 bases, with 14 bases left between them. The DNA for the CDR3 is TGCGCCAGCAGCGGCCGTAGCGGAAGCTCCTACAATGAGCAGTTCTTC. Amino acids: CASSGRSGSSYNEQFF.

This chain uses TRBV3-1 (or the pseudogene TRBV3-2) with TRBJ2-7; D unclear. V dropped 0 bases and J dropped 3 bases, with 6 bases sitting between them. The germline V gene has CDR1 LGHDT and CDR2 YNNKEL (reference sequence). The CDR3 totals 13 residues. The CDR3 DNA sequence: TGTGCCAGCAGCCAAGACAGGCGCTACGAGCAGTACTTC. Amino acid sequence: CASSQDRRYEQYF.

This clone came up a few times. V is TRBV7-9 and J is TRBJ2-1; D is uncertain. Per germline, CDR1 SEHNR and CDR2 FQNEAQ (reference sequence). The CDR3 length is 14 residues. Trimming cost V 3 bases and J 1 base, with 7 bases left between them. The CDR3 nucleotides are TGTGCCAGCAGCTTCTCGCGGTCCTACAATGAGCAGTTCTTC. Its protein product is CASSFSRSYNEQFF.

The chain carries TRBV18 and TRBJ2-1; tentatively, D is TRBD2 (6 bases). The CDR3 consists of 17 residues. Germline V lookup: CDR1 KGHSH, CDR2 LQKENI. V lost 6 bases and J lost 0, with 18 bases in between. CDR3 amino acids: CASSPGLIKSSYNEQFF. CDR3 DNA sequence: TGTGCCAGCTCCCCCGGACTAATTAAGAGCTCCTACAATGAGCAGTTCTTC.

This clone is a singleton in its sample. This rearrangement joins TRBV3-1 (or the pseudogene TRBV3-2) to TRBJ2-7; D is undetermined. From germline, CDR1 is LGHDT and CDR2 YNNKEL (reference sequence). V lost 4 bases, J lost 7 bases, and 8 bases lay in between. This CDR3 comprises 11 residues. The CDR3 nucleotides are TGTGCCAGCAGCCTCCTATGGGAGCAGTACTTC. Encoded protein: CASSLLWEQYF.

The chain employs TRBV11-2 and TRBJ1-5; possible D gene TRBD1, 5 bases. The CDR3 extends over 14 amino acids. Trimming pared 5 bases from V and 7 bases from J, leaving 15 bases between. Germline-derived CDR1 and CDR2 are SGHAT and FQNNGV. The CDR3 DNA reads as TGTGCCAGCAGCGCAAGTGGGGGGATGCAGCCCCAGCATTTT. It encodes CASSASGGMQPQHF. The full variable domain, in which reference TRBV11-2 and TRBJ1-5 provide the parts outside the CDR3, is EAGVAQSPRYKIIEKRQSVAFWCNPISGHATLYWYQQILGQGPKLLIQFQNNGVVDDSQLPKDRFSAERLKGVDSTLKIQPAKLEDSAVYLCASSASGGMQPQHFGDGTRLSIL.

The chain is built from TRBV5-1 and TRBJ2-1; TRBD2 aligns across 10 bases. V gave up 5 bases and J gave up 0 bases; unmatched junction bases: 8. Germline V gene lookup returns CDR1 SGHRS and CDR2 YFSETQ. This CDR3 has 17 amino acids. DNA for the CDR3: TGCGCCAGCAGTTTCGGACTAGCGGCGAGCTCCTACAATGAGCAGTTCTTC. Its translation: CASSFGLAASSYNEQFF.

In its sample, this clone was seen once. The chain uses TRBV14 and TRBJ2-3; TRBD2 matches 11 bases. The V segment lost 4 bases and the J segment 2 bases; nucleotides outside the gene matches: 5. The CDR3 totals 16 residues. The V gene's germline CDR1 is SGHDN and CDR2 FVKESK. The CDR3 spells CASSPRLAGYTDTQYF. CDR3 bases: TGTGCCAGCAGCCCTCGACTAGCGGGATACACAGATACGCAGTATTTT.

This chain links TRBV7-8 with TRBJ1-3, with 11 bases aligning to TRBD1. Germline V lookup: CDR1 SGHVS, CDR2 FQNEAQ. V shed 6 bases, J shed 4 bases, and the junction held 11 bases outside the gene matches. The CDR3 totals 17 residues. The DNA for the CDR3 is TGTGCCAGCAGTCTAGCAGGACAGGGGGCGATGGGAAACACCATATATTTT. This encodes CASSLAGQGAMGNTIYF.

CDR3 region: CASSLIAEAYEQYF. CDR3 bases: TGTGCCAGCAGTTTGATAGCGGAGGCCTACGAGCAGTACTTC. The chain is built from TRBV28 and TRBJ2-7; D is perhaps TRBD2 (6 bases). The CDR3 is 14 amino acids. Trimming took 3 bases from V and 2 from J, leaving 11 bases between them. Germline V gene lookup returns CDR1 MDHEN and CDR2 SYDVKM.

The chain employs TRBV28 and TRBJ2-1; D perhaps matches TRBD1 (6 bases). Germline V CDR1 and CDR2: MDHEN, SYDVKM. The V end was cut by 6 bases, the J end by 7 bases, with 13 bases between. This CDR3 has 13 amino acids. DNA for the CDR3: TGTGCCAGCAGGACGGGCCAGGGGAATGAGCAGTTCTTC. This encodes CASRTGQGNEQFF.

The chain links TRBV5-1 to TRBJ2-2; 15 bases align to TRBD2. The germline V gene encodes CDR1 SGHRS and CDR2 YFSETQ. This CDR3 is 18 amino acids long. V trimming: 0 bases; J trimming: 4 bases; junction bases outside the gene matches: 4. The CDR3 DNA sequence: TGCGCCAGCAGCTTGGGAGGACTAGCGGGAGGGCCCACCGGGGAGCTGTTTTTT. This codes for CASSLGGLAGGPTGELFF.

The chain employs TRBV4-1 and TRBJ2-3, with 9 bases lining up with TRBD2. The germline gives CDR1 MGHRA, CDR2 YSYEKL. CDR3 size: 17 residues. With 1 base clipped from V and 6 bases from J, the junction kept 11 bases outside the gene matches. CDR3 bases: TGCGCCAGCAGCCAAGGGGGCACGGGACTAGCAGCTGATACGCAGTATTTT. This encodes CASSQGGTGLAADTQYF.

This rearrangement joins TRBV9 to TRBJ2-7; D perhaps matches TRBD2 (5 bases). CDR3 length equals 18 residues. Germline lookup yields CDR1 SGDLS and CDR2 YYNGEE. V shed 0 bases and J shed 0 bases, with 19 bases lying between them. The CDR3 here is CASSVERLAEPSSYEQYF. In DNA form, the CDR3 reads TGTGCCAGCAGCGTAGAGCGTCTAGCAGAGCCGAGCTCCTACGAGCAGTACTTC.

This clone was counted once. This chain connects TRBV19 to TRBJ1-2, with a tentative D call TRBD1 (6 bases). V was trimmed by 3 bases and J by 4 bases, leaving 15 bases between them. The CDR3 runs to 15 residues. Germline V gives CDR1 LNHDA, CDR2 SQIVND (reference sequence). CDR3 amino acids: CASSIGGGRGYGYTF. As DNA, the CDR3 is TGTGCCAGTAGTATCGGCGGGGGGCGCGGCTATGGCTACACCTTC.

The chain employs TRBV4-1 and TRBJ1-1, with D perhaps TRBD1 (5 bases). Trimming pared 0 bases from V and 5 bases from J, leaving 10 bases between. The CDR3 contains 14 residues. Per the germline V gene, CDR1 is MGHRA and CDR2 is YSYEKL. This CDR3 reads CASSQDWGLTEAFF. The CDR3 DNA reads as TGCGCCAGCAGCCAAGACTGGGGACTGACTGAAGCTTTCTTT.

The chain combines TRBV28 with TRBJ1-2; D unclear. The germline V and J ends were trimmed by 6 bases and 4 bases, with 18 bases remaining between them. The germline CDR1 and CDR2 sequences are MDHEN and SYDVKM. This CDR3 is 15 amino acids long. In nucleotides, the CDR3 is TGTGCCAGCAGAACCTCAGGCCATGAGACCTATGGCTACACCTTC. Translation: CASRTSGHETYGYTF.

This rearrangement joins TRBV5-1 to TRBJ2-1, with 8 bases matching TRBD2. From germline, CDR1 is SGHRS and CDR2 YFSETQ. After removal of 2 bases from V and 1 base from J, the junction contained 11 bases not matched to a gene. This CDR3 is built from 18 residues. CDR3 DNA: TGCGCCAGCAGCTTCTTGAGTAGCGGGACCCTTTCCTACAATGAGCAGTTCTTC. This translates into CASSFLSSGTLSYNEQFF.